Presented here are 5 T cell receptor beta chains from one specimen sequenced in a study of blood T cell repertoires in COVID-19. Measured with immunoSEQ multiplex PCR; TCRdb has only the in-frame clones, and not every one. The table has 120,000 to 150,000 clones, over 80% seen once. The specimen was peripheral blood. Source of these receptors: a man between 60 and 70 years old with active or convalescent COVID-19.

V and J are TRBV19 and TRBJ1-4; 8 bases are shared with TRBD1. The trim removed 5 bases at V and 6 bases at J, leaving 5 bases unmatched. From germline, CDR1 is LNHDA and CDR2 SQIVND (reference sequence). The CDR3 runs to 14 residues. CDR3 residues: CASSLTGVDEKLFF. For the CDR3, the DNA is TGTGCCAGTAGTCTGACAGGGGTTGATGAAAAACTGTTTTTT.

V usage is TRBV7-2 and J usage is TRBJ2-7, with TRBD1 matching over 9 bases. CDR1 and CDR2 (germline): SGHTA, FQGNSA. This CDR3 comprises 15 residues. V lost 1 base, J lost 6 bases, and 7 bases stayed unmatched. The chain's CDR3 is CASSLGGQGFSEQYF. CDR3 bases: TGTGCCAGCAGCTTAGGGGGACAGGGCTTCTCCGAGCAGTACTTC.

Turning to this clone: At one end the junction does not follow the germline gene, possibly because of a read error. The chain has TRBV18 and TRBJ2-1; no definite D call. There are 13 residues in the CDR3. Germline loops: CDR1 KGHSH, CDR2 LQKENI. Written as DNA, the CDR3 is TGTGCCAGCTCCCGTTTATCCTCCAATGAGCAGTTCTTC. This translates into CASSRLSSNEQFF.

V usage is TRBV7-3 and J usage is TRBJ2-2; D unresolved. Germline CDR1 and CDR2: SGHTA and FQGTGA. Trimming took 2 bases from V and 2 from J, leaving 9 bases between them. This CDR3 is built from 15 residues. Here the CDR3 reads CASSLVVANTGELFF. The CDR3 bases are TGTGCCAGCAGCTTAGTGGTGGCTAACACCGGGGAGCTGTTTTTT.

The chain uses TRBV28 and TRBJ2-4, with unresolved D. V was clipped by 5 bases and J by 0 bases, with 14 bases between them. The CDR3 covers 16 residues. The germline gives CDR1 MDHEN, CDR2 SYDVKM. CDR3 sequence reads: CASSAPGVLAKNIQYF. In nucleotides, the CDR3 is TGTGCCAGCAGTGCCCCCGGAGTACTAGCCAAAAACATTCAGTACTTC.